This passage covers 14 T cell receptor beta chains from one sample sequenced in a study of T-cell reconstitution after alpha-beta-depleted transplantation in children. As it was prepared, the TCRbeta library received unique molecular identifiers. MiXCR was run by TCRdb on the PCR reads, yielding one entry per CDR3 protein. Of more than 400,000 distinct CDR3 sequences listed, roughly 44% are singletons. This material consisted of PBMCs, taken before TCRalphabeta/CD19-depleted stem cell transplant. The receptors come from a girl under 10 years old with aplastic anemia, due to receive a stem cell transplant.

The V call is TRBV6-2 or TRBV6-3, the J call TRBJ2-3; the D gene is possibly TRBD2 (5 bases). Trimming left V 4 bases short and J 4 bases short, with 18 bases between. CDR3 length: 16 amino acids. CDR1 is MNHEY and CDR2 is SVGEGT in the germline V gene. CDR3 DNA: TGTGCCAGCAGTTCTTATGACTTGAGAGGGCCAGATACGCAGTATTTT. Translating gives CASSSYDLRGPDTQYF.

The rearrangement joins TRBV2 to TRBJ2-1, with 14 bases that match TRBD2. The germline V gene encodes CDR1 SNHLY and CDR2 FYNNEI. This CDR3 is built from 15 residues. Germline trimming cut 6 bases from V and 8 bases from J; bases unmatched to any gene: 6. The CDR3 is CASSRLAGGSDEQFF. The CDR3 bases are TGTGCCAGCAGCCGACTAGCGGGGGGGAGCGATGAGCAGTTCTTC. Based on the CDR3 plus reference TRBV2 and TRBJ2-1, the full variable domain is EPEVTQTPSHQVTQMGQEVILRCVPISNHLYFYWYRQILGQKVEFLVSFYNNEISEKSEIFDDQFSVERPDGSNFTLKIRSTKLEDSAMYFCASSRLAGGSDEQFFGPGTRLTVL.

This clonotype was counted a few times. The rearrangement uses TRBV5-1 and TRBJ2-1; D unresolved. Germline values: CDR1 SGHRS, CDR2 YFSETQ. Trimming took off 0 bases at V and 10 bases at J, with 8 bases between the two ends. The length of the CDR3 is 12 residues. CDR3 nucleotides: TGCGCCAGCAGCTTGGTGTCGGTCGAGCAGTTCTTC. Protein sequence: CASSLVSVEQFF. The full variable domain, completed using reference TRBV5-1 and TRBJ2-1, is KAGVTQTPRYLIKTRGQQVTLSCSPISGHRSVSWYQQTPGQGLQFLFEYFSETQRNKGNFPGRFSGRQFSNSRSEMNVSTLELGDSALYLCASSLVSVEQFFGPGTRLTVL.

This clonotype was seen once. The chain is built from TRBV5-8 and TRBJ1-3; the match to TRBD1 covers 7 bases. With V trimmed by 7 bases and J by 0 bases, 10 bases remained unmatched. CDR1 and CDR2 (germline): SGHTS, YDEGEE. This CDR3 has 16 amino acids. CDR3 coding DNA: TGTGCCAGCCGACCGACAGGGACCATCTCTGGAAACACCATATATTTT. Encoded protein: CASRPTGTISGNTIYF.

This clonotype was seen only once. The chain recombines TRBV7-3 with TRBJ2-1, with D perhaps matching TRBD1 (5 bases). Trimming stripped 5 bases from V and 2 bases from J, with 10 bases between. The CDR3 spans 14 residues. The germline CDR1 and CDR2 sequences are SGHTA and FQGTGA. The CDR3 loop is CASSPSGPYNEQFF. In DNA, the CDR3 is TGTGCCAGCAGCCCCTCAGGGCCCTACAATGAGCAGTTCTTC.

CDR3 sequence (DNA): TGCGCCAGCAACCAGAGGAGGGGGTACACCGGGGAGCTGTTTTTT. This codes for CASNQRRGYTGELFF. This sequence joins TRBV5-1 and TRBJ2-2, with D tentatively TRBD1 or TRBD2 (6 bases each). The germline V gene encodes CDR1 SGHRS and CDR2 YFSETQ. There are 15 residues in the CDR3. The germline V and J ends were trimmed by 6 bases and 3 bases, with 15 bases remaining between them. The whole variable domain, filled in from reference TRBV5-1 and TRBJ2-2, reads KAGVTQTPRYLIKTRGQQVTLSCSPISGHRSVSWYQQTPGQGLQFLFEYFSETQRNKGNFPGRFSGRQFSNSRSEMNVSTLELGDSALYLCASNQRRGYTGELFFGEGSRLTVL.

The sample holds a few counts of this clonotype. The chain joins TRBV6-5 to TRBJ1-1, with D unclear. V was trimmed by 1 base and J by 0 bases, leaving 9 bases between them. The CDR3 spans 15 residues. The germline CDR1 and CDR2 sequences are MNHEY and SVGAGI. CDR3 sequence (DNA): TGTGCCAGCAGTTACTACGGCAGCATGAACACTGAAGCTTTCTTT. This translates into CASSYYGSMNTEAFF.

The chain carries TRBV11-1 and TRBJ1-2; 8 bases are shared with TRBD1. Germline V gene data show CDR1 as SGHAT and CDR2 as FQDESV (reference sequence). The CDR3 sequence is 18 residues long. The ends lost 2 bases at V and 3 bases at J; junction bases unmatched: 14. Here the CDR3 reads CASSLWGQDEARYYGYTF. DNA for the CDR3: TGTGCCAGCAGCTTATGGGGACAGGATGAAGCAAGGTACTATGGCTACACCTTC.

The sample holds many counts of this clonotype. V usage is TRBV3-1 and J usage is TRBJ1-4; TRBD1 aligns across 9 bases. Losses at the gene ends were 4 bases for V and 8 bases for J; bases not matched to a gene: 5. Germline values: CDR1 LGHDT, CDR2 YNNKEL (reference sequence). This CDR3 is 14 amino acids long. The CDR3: CASSLRQGGEKLFF. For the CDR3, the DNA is TGTGCCAGCAGCCTGAGACAGGGGGGCGAAAAACTGTTTTTT.

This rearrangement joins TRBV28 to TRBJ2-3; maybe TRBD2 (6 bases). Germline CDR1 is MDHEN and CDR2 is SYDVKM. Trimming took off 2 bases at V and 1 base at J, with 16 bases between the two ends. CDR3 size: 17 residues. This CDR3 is CASSLRSGLRGTDTQYF. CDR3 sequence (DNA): TGTGCCAGCAGTTTAAGGAGCGGGCTCCGTGGCACAGATACGCAGTATTTT.

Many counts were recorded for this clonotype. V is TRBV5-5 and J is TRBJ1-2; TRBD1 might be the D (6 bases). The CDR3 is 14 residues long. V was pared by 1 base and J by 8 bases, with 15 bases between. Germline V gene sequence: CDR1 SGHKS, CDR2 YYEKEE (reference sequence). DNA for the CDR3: TGTGCCAGCAGCTTGTCGGGGGGCGGTCCCGGCTACACCTTC. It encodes CASSLSGGGPGYTF.

The CDR3 protein is CASSLEVAGGAQYF. The CDR3 DNA reads as TGCGCCAGCAGCTTGGAGGTAGCGGGAGGGGCGCAGTACTTC. J is TRBJ2-7 and V is TRBV5-1, with 11 nucleotides matching TRBD2. Looked up from germline, CDR1 is SGHRS and CDR2 is YFSETQ. J gave up 9 bases and V 0 bases, and 5 bases lay outside the gene matches. This CDR3 contains 14 residues. Supplemented by reference TRBV5-1 and TRBJ2-7, the full variable domain reads KAGVTQTPRYLIKTRGQQVTLSCSPISGHRSVSWYQQTPGQGLQFLFEYFSETQRNKGNFPGRFSGRQFSNSRSEMNVSTLELGDSALYLCASSLEVAGGAQYFGPGTRLTVT.

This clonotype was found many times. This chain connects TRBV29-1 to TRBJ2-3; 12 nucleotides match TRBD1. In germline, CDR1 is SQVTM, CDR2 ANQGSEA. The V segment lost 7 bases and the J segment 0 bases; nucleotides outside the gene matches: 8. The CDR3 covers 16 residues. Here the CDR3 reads CSASGTGGSSTDTQYF. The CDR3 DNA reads TGCAGCGCCTCCGGGACAGGGGGCTCTAGCACAGATACGCAGTATTTT.

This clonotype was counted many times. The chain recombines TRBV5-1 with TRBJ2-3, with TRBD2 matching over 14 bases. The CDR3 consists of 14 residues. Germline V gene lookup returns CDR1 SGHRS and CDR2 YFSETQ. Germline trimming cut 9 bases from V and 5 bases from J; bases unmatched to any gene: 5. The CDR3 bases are TGCGCCACAGGACTAGCGGGAGGCCAAGATACGCAGTATTTT. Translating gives CATGLAGGQDTQYF.